This T cell receptor (beta chain) originates from a study of shared clonotypes between healthy human individuals. TCRdb keeps only in-frame clones here, not all; method: immunoSEQ multiplex PCR. The sample lists 1,400,000 or so clones, approximately 98.5% occurring once. The source is a man younger than 45 in good health. The sequenced sample was naive CD4+ T cells sorted from blood. Subset: CD45RA+ positively selected.

DNA of the CDR3: TGCGCCAGCAGCTCGATACTCAGCTACAATGAGCAGTTCTTC. It codes for CASSSILSYNEQFF. This sequence joins TRBV5-1 and TRBJ2-1; D is unresolved. CDR1 SGHRS and CDR2 YFSETQ come from the germline V gene. This CDR3 is 14 amino acids long. The V end lost 3 bases, the J end lost 3 bases, and 10 bases lay between the germline ends.